These 23 T cell receptor beta chains were sequenced from one sample in a study of blood T cell repertoires in COVID-19. The method was immunoSEQ multiplex PCR; TCRdb's version includes in-frame clones alone and lacks a portion of them. The sample consists of about 77,000 clones, 90% of them appearing once. Sequences were obtained from peripheral blood. Receptors originate from a woman of 80 years or more with active or convalescent COVID-19.

The rearrangement joins TRBV27 to TRBJ2-3; D perhaps matches TRBD2 (7 bases). Looked up from germline, CDR1 is MNHEY and CDR2 is SMNVEV (reference sequence). Trimming left V 3 bases short and J 2 bases short, with 15 bases between. The CDR3 extends over 16 amino acids. The CDR3 DNA is TGTGCCAGCAGTTTCAAAGGGGGGGGGCTCACAGATACGCAGTATTTT. It codes for CASSFKGGGLTDTQYF.

The chain couples TRBV2 to TRBJ1-2; no definite D call. The germline CDR1 and CDR2 sequences are SNHLY and FYNNEI. Trimming removed 4 bases at V and 2 bases at J, with 8 bases between. The CDR3 totals 13 residues. CDR3 nucleotides: TGTGCCAGCAGTGGAGGGCTAAACTATGGCTACACCTTC. Amino acid sequence: CASSGGLNYGYTF.

The chain has TRBV6-5 and TRBJ1-4; D is unclear. Germline V CDR1 and CDR2: MNHEY, SVGAGI. The length of the CDR3 is 15 residues. The V end lost 5 bases, the J end lost 4 bases, and 14 bases lay between the germline ends. The CDR3 sequence: CASSPPPRYNEKLFF. CDR3 coding DNA: TGTGCCAGCAGTCCCCCCCCGCGGTATAATGAAAAACTGTTTTTT.

This clone was detected once. The chain carries TRBV18 and TRBJ2-4, with D unresolved. Germline lookup yields CDR1 KGHSH and CDR2 LQKENI. Trimming left V 0 bases short and J 8 bases short, with 11 bases between. The CDR3 has 14 amino acids. The CDR3 is CASSPPLSLDIQYF. The CDR3 DNA reads TGTGCCAGCTCACCACCACTCTCGCTAGACATTCAGTACTTC.

This clone was recorded once. This chain connects TRBV3-1 (or the pseudogene TRBV3-2) to TRBJ2-1; 8 bases map to TRBD1. Trimming removed 4 bases from V and 8 bases from J; junction bases left unmatched: 10. This CDR3 has 15 residues. In germline, CDR1 is LGHDT, CDR2 YNNKEL (reference sequence). The CDR3 is CASSLGTGLRDEQFF. In nucleotides, the CDR3 is TGTGCCAGCAGCCTAGGGACAGGACTTAGGGATGAGCAGTTCTTC.

The V call is TRBV6-1, the J call TRBJ2-6, with 8 nucleotides matching TRBD2. Germline V gene data show CDR1 as MNHNS and CDR2 as SASEGT. The ends lost 3 bases at V and 2 bases at J; junction bases unmatched: 0. The CDR3 is made up of 15 amino acids. The DNA for the CDR3 is TGTGCCAGCAGTGACGGGGGGGCTGGGGCCAACGTCCTGACTTTC. The encoded protein is CASSDGGAGANVLTF.

This clone has just one count. The genes are TRBV5-1 and TRBJ1-6; TRBD1 is a possible D gene (5 bases). The germline V gene has CDR1 SGHRS and CDR2 YFSETQ. Trimming removed 1 base at V and 9 bases at J, with 11 bases between. The CDR3 has 14 amino acids. The CDR3: CASSLRAQGSPLHF. CDR3 bases: TGCGCCAGCAGCTTGCGGGCCCAGGGTTCACCCCTCCACTTT.

This clone has a single count. The chain is built from TRBV5-1 and TRBJ2-3; possible D gene TRBD1, 5 bases. Trimming pared 4 bases from V and 2 bases from J, leaving 23 bases between. CDR1 SGHRS and CDR2 YFSETQ come from the germline V gene. The CDR3 covers 18 residues. The CDR3 spells CASSTPKSDTGATDTQYF. The CDR3 DNA reads as TGCGCCAGCAGCACACCAAAATCGGACACAGGCGCCACAGATACGCAGTATTTT.

V and J are TRBV4-1 and TRBJ2-1; TRBD1 agrees at 9 bases. V gave up 3 bases and J gave up 7 bases; unmatched junction bases: 7. This CDR3 has 15 residues. The germline gives CDR1 MGHRA, CDR2 YSYEKL. The CDR3 sequence is CASSQSDRGLNEQFF. CDR3 coding DNA: TGCGCCAGCAGCCAGTCAGACAGGGGGTTAAATGAGCAGTTCTTC.

The V call is TRBV6-5, the J call TRBJ2-2; D is ambiguous. CDR1 and CDR2 from the germline V gene are MNHEY and SVGAGI. The V gene lost 7 bases and the J gene lost 7 bases, with 7 bases spanning the gap. This CDR3 is 11 amino acids long. CDR3 sequence reads: CASIFLGELFF. DNA of the CDR3: TGTGCCAGCATTTTCCTCGGGGAGCTGTTTTTT.

This chain uses TRBV7-9 with TRBJ1-4; TRBD1 matches 9 bases. The CDR3 runs 14 residues. CDR1 and CDR2 from the germline V gene are SEHNR and FQNEAQ (reference sequence). V lost 5 bases, J lost 8 bases, and 6 bases stayed unmatched. In DNA form, the CDR3 reads TGTGCCAGCAGCCTGGACAGGGGAAGGGAAAAACTGTTTTTT. It yields the protein CASSLDRGREKLFF. Using reference TRBV7-9 and TRBJ1-4 for the parts outside the CDR3, the full variable domain is DTGVSQNPRHKITKRGQNVTFRCDPISEHNRLYWYRQTLGQGPEFLTYFQNEAQLEKSRLLSDRFSAERPKGSFSTLEIQRTEQGDSAMYLCASSLDRGREKLFFGSGTQLSVL.

The chain carries TRBV28 and TRBJ2-3, with D unclear. The CDR3 extends over 11 amino acids. Germline values: CDR1 MDHEN, CDR2 SYDVKM. The V end was cut by 5 bases, the J end by 3 bases, with 3 bases between. CDR3 residues: CASSLTDTQYF. DNA for the CDR3: TGTGCCAGCAGTCTTACAGATACGCAGTATTTT.

This chain connects TRBV2 to TRBJ2-1, with D possibly TRBD1 on 6 matching bases. The CDR3 loop spans 13 amino acids. Per germline, CDR1 SNHLY and CDR2 FYNNEI. Trimming left V 5 bases short and J 8 bases short, with 13 bases between. This chain's CDR3 is CASSPQGMDEQFF. The DNA of the CDR3 is TGTGCCAGCAGTCCACAGGGTATGGATGAGCAGTTCTTC.

The rearrangement links TRBV6-5 to TRBJ1-3; TRBD1 matches at 7 bases. This CDR3 is built from 15 residues. The V and J ends lost 6 bases and 0 bases, in that order; junction bases with no gene match: 5. Germline V gene sequence: CDR1 MNHEY, CDR2 SVGAGI. The CDR3, as DNA: TGTGCCAGCAGCACGGACAGGTCCTCTGGAAACACCATATATTTT. This encodes CASSTDRSSGNTIYF.

This chain links TRBV9 with TRBJ2-1; 9 nucleotides agree with TRBD1. This CDR3 spans 14 amino acids. Unmatched junction bases numbered 7, after V lost 6 bases and J lost 6 bases. CDR1 SGDLS and CDR2 YYNGEE come from the germline V gene. The DNA for the CDR3 is TGTGCCAGCACTACTTCGACAGGGGGCAATGAGCAGTTCTTC. Its protein product is CASTTSTGGNEQFF.

The chain joins TRBV7-3 to TRBJ2-2; D remains unclear. The CDR3 sequence is 16 residues long. The V gene's germline CDR1 is SGHTA and CDR2 FQGTGA. The V and J ends lost 4 bases and 0 bases respectively, with 12 bases between them. This chain's CDR3 is CASSSHGLANTGELFF. The CDR3 DNA is TGTGCCAGCAGCTCCCACGGCCTAGCGAACACCGGGGAGCTGTTTTTT. Complete variable domain (other parts from reference TRBV7-3 and TRBJ2-2): GAGVSQTPSNKVTEKGKYVELRCDPISGHTALYWYRQSLGQGPEFLIYFQGTGAADDSGLPNDRFFAVRPEGSVSTLKIQRTERGDSAVYLCASSSHGLANTGELFFGEGSRLTVL.

On this clone itself: A junction end diverges from the germline sequence, so it may reflect a read error. The chain carries TRBV4-1 and TRBJ2-1; 7 nucleotides line up with TRBD2. CDR1 is MGHRA and CDR2 is YSYEKL in the germline V gene. This CDR3 is built from 13 residues. CDR3 loop: CASSLPGGGAPLF. The CDR3 DNA reads TGCGCCAGCAGCCTACCGGGCGGGGGAGCCCCTCTCTTC.

The chain joins TRBV6-5 to TRBJ1-3, with TRBD1 matching over 7 bases. Trimming cost V 7 bases and J 2 bases; bases outside gene matches: 5. Germline V gives CDR1 MNHEY, CDR2 SVGAGI. The CDR3 sequence is 14 residues long. The CDR3 sequence is CASILGQAGNTIYF. Here the CDR3 DNA reads TGTGCCAGCATCCTTGGACAGGCTGGAAACACCATATATTTT.

V gene TRBV5-4 combines with J gene TRBJ1-6, with a weak D call TRBD1 (6 bases). The CDR3 extends over 14 amino acids. In germline, CDR1 is SGHNT, CDR2 YYREEE (reference sequence). V was shortened by 4 bases and J by 8 bases, with 13 bases between the two germline ends. The chain's CDR3 is CASSRTGFYSPLHF. DNA for the CDR3: TGTGCCAGCAGCAGAACAGGGTTCTATTCACCCCTCCACTTT.

The rearrangement joins TRBV7-9 to TRBJ1-5; D not resolved. The CDR3 sequence is 15 residues long. The V end was cut by 4 bases, the J end by 2 bases, with 12 bases between. Germline loops: CDR1 SEHNR, CDR2 FQNEAQ (reference sequence). In DNA form, the CDR3 reads TGTGCCAGCAGCTCCGAGGGTAATGGCAATCAGCCCCAGCATTTT. Its protein product is CASSSEGNGNQPQHF.

The rearrangement uses TRBV28 and TRBJ1-2, with TRBD1 matching over 8 bases. The CDR3 is made up of 14 amino acids. Germline CDR1 MDHEN, CDR2 SYDVKM. V shed 4 bases, J shed 8 bases, and the junction held 9 bases outside the gene matches. DNA for the CDR3: TGTGCCAGCAGTTCAGGGGGCCGACTAAAGGGCTACACCTTC. The encoded protein is CASSSGGRLKGYTF.

The chain joins TRBV4-1 to TRBJ2-7, with D tentatively TRBD1 (6 bases). Trimming shortened V by 2 bases and J by 2 bases, and 7 bases separated the two germline ends. Germline V CDR1 and CDR2: MGHRA, YSYEKL. The CDR3 is made up of 13 amino acids. Written as DNA, the CDR3 is TGCGCCAGCAGCCAATGGGGGCCCTACGAGCAGTACTTC. Translated, it gives CASSQWGPYEQYF.

The chain has TRBV28 and TRBJ1-2; 7 nucleotides match TRBD1. The CDR3 extends over 13 amino acids. The germline gives CDR1 MDHEN, CDR2 SYDVKM. The CDR3 DNA is TGTGCGGGGAACAGGGGAGCAAACTATGGCTACACCTTC. Translating gives CAGNRGANYGYTF.